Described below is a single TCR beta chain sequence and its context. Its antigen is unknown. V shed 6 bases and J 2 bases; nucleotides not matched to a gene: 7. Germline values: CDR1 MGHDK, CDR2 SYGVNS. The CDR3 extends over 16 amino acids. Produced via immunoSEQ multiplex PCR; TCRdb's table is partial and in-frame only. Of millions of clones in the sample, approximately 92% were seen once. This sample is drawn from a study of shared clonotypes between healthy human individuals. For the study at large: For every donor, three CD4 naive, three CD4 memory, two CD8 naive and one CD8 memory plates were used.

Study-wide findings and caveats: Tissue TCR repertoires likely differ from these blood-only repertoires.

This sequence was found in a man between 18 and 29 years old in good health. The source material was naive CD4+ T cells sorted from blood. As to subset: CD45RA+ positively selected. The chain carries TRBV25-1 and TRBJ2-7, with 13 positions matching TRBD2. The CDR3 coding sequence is TGTGCCAGCAGAACCCAGGGGACTAGCGGGACCTACGAGCAGTACTTC. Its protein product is CASRTQGTSGTYEQYF.